This entry lists 27 T cell receptor beta chains sequenced from one sample in a study of CD8+ T cells in alopecia areata. Sequencing templates came from extracted RNA that was reverse transcribed into cDNA. The protocol was immunoSEQ multiplex PCR, while the TCRdb copy is restricted to in-frame clones and leaves out a portion. Of approximately 65,000 clones listed, around 45% are singletons. The treatment was: oral pan-JAK inhibitor, 5-10 mg twice daily. The material was CD8+ T cells sorted from blood, obtained around week 36, from a patient treated with tofacitinib. These receptors were collected from a human donor with alopecia areata.

The chain uses TRBV4-3 and TRBJ2-4; D remains ambiguous. This CDR3 has 15 residues. Germline loops: CDR1 LGHNA, CDR2 YSLEER. V was cut by 0 bases and J by 0 bases, with 6 bases left in between. CDR3 sequence: CASSQEGLAKNIQYF. The CDR3 DNA sequence: TGCGCCAGCAGCCAAGAAGGGCTAGCCAAAAACATTCAGTACTTC.

The rearrangement joins TRBV14 to TRBJ2-1; D ambiguous. The CDR3 is 15 residues long. Germline V gives CDR1 SGHDN, CDR2 FVKESK. V lost 5 bases and J 2 bases, leaving 13 bases between the germline ends. The CDR3 spells CASSSDLSTYNEQFF. CDR3 coding DNA: TGTGCCAGCAGCTCGGACCTATCGACCTACAATGAGCAGTTCTTC.

This chain uses TRBV4-2 with TRBJ2-7, with D unclear. The V end lost 1 base, the J end lost 6 bases, and 4 bases lay between the germline ends. The V gene's germline CDR1 is LGHNA and CDR2 YNFKEQ. The CDR3 loop spans 11 amino acids. The CDR3 spells CASSQASEQYF. The CDR3 DNA follows: TGTGCCAGCAGCCAAGCATCCGAGCAGTACTTC.

This chain uses TRBV11-2 with TRBJ2-7; 10 positions match TRBD2. CDR1 is SGHAT, CDR2 FQNNGV, per germline. The CDR3 covers 14 residues. J lost 3 bases, V lost 3 bases, and 2 bases had no gene match. CDR3 coding DNA: TGTGCCAGCAGCTTCCTAGCGGGAGTCTACGAGCAGTACTTC. Translated: CASSFLAGVYEQYF.

The V and J genes are TRBV6-5 and TRBJ1-1, with D perhaps matching TRBD1 (6 bases). CDR1 and CDR2 (germline): MNHEY, SVGAGI. Between the trimmed V and J ends, which lost 2 bases and 4 bases, there was a span of 14 bases. CDR3 length: 15 amino acids. CDR3 bases: TGTGCCAGCAGTTACAATCGGGGGCTGGGCACTGAAGCTTTCTTT. It translates to CASSYNRGLGTEAFF.

V usage is TRBV30 and J usage is TRBJ2-5; 11 bases match TRBD1. The J call is doubtful: the DNA matches TRBJ2-7 better. Per germline, CDR1 GTSNPN and CDR2 SVGIG (reference sequence). The CDR3 spans 15 residues. The CDR3 region is CAWASGTGGSYEQYF. The CDR3 region has the DNA TGTGCCTGGGCCTCCGGGACAGGGGGCTCCTACGAGCAGTACTTC.

This sequence joins TRBV29-1 and TRBJ2-7; no definite D call. CDR1 and CDR2 from the germline V gene are SQVTM and ANQGSEA. The CDR3 is 13 residues long. V was clipped by 5 bases and J by 4 bases, with 15 bases between them. The CDR3 DNA follows: TGCAGCGTTCGGGCCGGATTGAGATACGAGCAGTACTTC. Translating gives CSVRAGLRYEQYF.

The CDR3 DNA is TGCAGCGTTTTTCCGATAGAGTACAATGAGCAGTTCTTC. It codes for CSVFPIEYNEQFF. The chain joins TRBV29-1 to TRBJ2-1; D gene uncertain. Germline values: CDR1 SQVTM, CDR2 ANQGSEA. The germline V and J ends were trimmed by 5 bases and 4 bases, with 12 bases remaining between them. The CDR3 runs to 13 residues.

For this clone: In the same sample, other DNA sequences code for this CDR3. This chain connects TRBV29-1 to TRBJ1-1; D not certain. The CDR3 has 13 amino acids. CDR1 is SQVTM, CDR2 ANQGSEA, per germline. The V gene lost 4 bases and the J gene lost 1 base, with 10 bases spanning the gap. As DNA, the CDR3 is TGCAGCGTTGGTGGGAGGCCGAACACTGAAGCTTTCTTT. Its translation is CSVGGRPNTEAFF.

This clone was seen a handful of times. This chain connects TRBV7-9 to TRBJ2-7; 8 nucleotides match TRBD1. V lost 4 bases to trimming and J lost 3 bases; unmatched junction nucleotides: 11. CDR1 SEHNR and CDR2 FQNEAQ come from the germline V gene (reference sequence). CDR3 length: 16 amino acids. CDR3 nucleotide sequence: TGTGCCAGCAGCTCCACCTCGGACAGGGCGGACTACGAGCAGTACTTC. Its protein product is CASSSTSDRADYEQYF.

The CDR3 loop reads CASSPRRGNYEQYF. The CDR3 region has the DNA TGTGCCAGCAGTCCGCGCAGGGGAAACTACGAGCAGTACTTC. The chain recombines TRBV27 with TRBJ2-7; tentative D call: TRBD1 (6 bases). Trimming left V 5 bases short and J 3 bases short, with 14 bases between. This CDR3 contains 14 residues. Germline V gene sequence: CDR1 MNHEY, CDR2 SMNVEV (reference sequence).

CDR3 in amino acids: CASSQTGAYEQYF. CDR3 nucleotide sequence: TGTGCCAGTAGTCAGACCGGGGCATACGAGCAGTACTTC. The genes are TRBV19 and TRBJ2-7, with D perhaps being TRBD1 or TRBD2 (5 bases each). Per germline, CDR1 LNHDA and CDR2 SQIVND (reference sequence). This CDR3 comprises 13 residues. The V and J ends lost 5 bases and 4 bases respectively, with 12 bases between them.

This clone was observed a few times. The chain joins TRBV9 to TRBJ2-3; no clear D. The V gene's germline CDR1 is SGDLS and CDR2 YYNGEE. V dropped 7 bases and J dropped 0 bases, with 12 bases sitting between them. The CDR3 sequence is 14 residues long. In DNA, the CDR3 is TGTGCCAGCCGAGAGGCTCTAAGCACAGATACGCAGTATTTT. Its translation: CASREALSTDTQYF.

The V gene is TRBV10-3, the J gene TRBJ2-7, with 10 bases that match TRBD2. Germline V CDR1 and CDR2: ENHRY, SYGVKD. The CDR3 length is 14 residues. J lost 4 bases, V lost 2 bases, and 2 bases had no gene match. As DNA, the CDR3 is TGTGCCATCAGTGAGAGCGGGAGGGGGTACGAGCAGTACTTC. Translation gives CAISESGRGYEQYF.

By frequency in the sample, this clone is medium-sized (0.01 to 0.1%). This chain joins TRBV19 and TRBJ2-3, with a possible D match to TRBD2 (6 bases). The CDR3 loop spans 14 amino acids. The V end lost 6 bases, the J end lost 3 bases, and 13 bases lay between the germline ends. From germline, CDR1 is LNHDA and CDR2 SQIVND (reference sequence). The CDR3 protein is CASSRTAGTDTQYF. CDR3 DNA: TGTGCCAGTAGCCGAACCGCGGGGACAGATACGCAGTATTTT.

The chain is built from TRBV11-2 and TRBJ2-3; D is ambiguous. V dropped 3 bases and J dropped 0 bases, with 7 bases sitting between them. Looked up from germline, CDR1 is SGHAT and CDR2 is FQNNGV. This CDR3 has 14 residues. CDR3 sequence (DNA): TGTGCCAGCAGCTTTAGGCTTAGCACAGATACGCAGTATTTT. Amino acids: CASSFRLSTDTQYF.

The chain combines TRBV29-1 with TRBJ1-1; weak D call: TRBD1 (6 bases). The CDR3 runs 13 residues. Trimming stripped 5 bases from V and 5 bases from J, with 15 bases between. Germline V lookup: CDR1 SQVTM, CDR2 ANQGSEA. CDR3 sequence (DNA): TGCAGCGTTCGCGAACAGGGTGGGACTGAAGCTTTCTTT. It translates to CSVREQGGTEAFF.

This clone was seen a few times. The chain links TRBV15 to TRBJ2-2; D uncertain. The CDR3 covers 12 residues. Germline V gene data show CDR1 as LNHNV and CDR2 as YYDKDF (reference sequence). Trimming took off 0 bases at V and 11 bases at J, with 7 bases between the two ends. The CDR3 sequence is CATSRDTRELFF. The CDR3 DNA follows: TGTGCCACCAGCAGAGATACCAGAGAGCTGTTTTTT. Variable domain in full (rest from reference TRBV15 and TRBJ2-2): DAMVIQNPRYQVTQFGKPVTLSCSQTLNHNVMYWYQQKSSQAPKLLFHYYDKDFNNEADTPDNFQSRRPNTSFCFLDIRSPGLGDTAMYLCATSRDTRELFFGEGSRLTVL.

This clone was recorded a few times. The chain carries TRBV5-4 and TRBJ2-3; D ambiguous. The V end lost 1 base, the J end lost 2 bases, and 11 bases lay between the germline ends. There are 15 residues in the CDR3. Per the germline V gene, CDR1 is SGHNT and CDR2 is YYREEE (reference sequence). This chain's CDR3 is CASSLYGTYTDTQYF. The CDR3 region has the DNA TGTGCCAGCAGCTTGTATGGCACCTACACAGATACGCAGTATTTT.

The chain couples TRBV29-1 to TRBJ2-7, with D tentatively TRBD1 (5 bases). Trimming pared 3 bases from V and 5 bases from J, leaving 8 bases between. The CDR3 is 11 amino acids. Germline assignment: CDR1 SQVTM and CDR2 ANQGSEA. CDR3 DNA sequence: TGCAGCGTTGATAGGGGCAACGAGCAGTACTTC. This codes for CSVDRGNEQYF.

There are a few counts of this clone. The gene calls are TRBV7-9 and TRBJ2-5; D remains ambiguous. CDR3 size: 15 residues. Trimming stripped 5 bases from V and 5 bases from J, with 18 bases between. Germline CDR1 SEHNR, CDR2 FQNEAQ (reference sequence). CDR3 loop: CASSQSSVGMETQYF. Here the CDR3 DNA reads TGTGCCAGCAGCCAAAGCAGCGTTGGTATGGAGACCCAGTACTTC.

The chain's CDR3 is CASSLGSEETQYF. The CDR3 DNA is TGTGCCAGCAGCTTGGGCTCCGAAGAGACCCAGTACTTC. The chain couples TRBV13 to TRBJ2-5; D unclear. V was cut by 3 bases and J by 3 bases, with 8 bases left in between. The V gene's germline CDR1 is PRHDT and CDR2 FYEKMQ (reference sequence). The CDR3 has 13 residues.

This clone was seen a few times. This rearrangement joins TRBV11-2 to TRBJ2-6; a possible D gene is TRBD1 (5 bases). This CDR3 has 19 amino acids. V was pared by 1 base and J by 3 bases, with 19 bases between. Germline V gene sequence: CDR1 SGHAT, CDR2 FQNNGV. The CDR3 reads CASSLAPAGKTVGANVLTF. DNA of the CDR3: TGTGCCAGCAGCTTAGCACCGGCAGGGAAAACGGTTGGGGCCAACGTCCTGACTTTC.

CDR3 nucleotides: TGTGCCAGCAGCCAAGTGGGGGGGAGCGACGAGCAGTACTTC. Translated: CASSQVGGSDEQYF. The chain carries TRBV4-2 and TRBJ2-7; TRBD2 matches at 7 bases. CDR3 length: 14 amino acids. V lost 1 base, J lost 5 bases, and 5 bases stayed unmatched. Germline V gene data show CDR1 as LGHNA and CDR2 as YNFKEQ.

The V call is TRBV27, the J call TRBJ2-7; TRBD2 aligns across 11 bases. Germline CDR1 and CDR2: MNHEY and SMNVEV (reference sequence). V shed 6 bases and J 4 bases; nucleotides not matched to a gene: 5. The CDR3 runs 14 residues. The CDR3 nucleotides are TGTGCCAGCAGGAGATCTAGCGGGGGGTACGAGCAGTACTTC. It translates to CASRRSSGGYEQYF.

This clone was picked up a small number of times. The rearrangement joins TRBV18 to TRBJ2-3, with 7 bases fitting TRBD2. The germline V gene encodes CDR1 KGHSH and CDR2 LQKENI. J lost 4 bases, V lost 2 bases, and 6 bases had no gene match. The CDR3 runs to 15 residues. Here the CDR3 reads CASSPTSGISDTQYF. Here the CDR3 DNA reads TGTGCCAGCTCACCAACCAGCGGGATCTCAGATACGCAGTATTTT.

This clone was observed a single time. The chain couples TRBV5-1 to TRBJ2-1, with D uncertain. Trimming shortened V by 7 bases and J by 8 bases, and 16 bases separated the two germline ends. The CDR3 spans 13 residues. In germline, CDR1 is SGHRS, CDR2 YFSETQ. The CDR3 bases are TGCGCCAGCGGTAAGATGGTCAGTGATGAGCAGTTCTTC. Encoded protein: CASGKMVSDEQFF.